This entry lists 20 T cell receptor beta chains sequenced from one sample in a study of response to subunit inactivated influenza vaccine. TCRdb ran MiXCR on the RT-PCR reads and lists one entry per CDR3 protein. The sample contains some 640,000 distinct CDR3 sequences, over 11% of which appear only once. The starting material was PBMCs from blood, obtained less than 15 days before vaccination. All receptors come from a man aged 50 to 59 who received an inactivated influenza vaccine.

Only a few counts were recorded for this clonotype. This chain connects TRBV12-3 or TRBV12-4 to TRBJ2-1; 10 bases map to TRBD2. The CDR3 length is 16 residues. With V trimmed by 1 base and J by 8 bases, 8 bases remained unmatched. CDR3 in amino acids: CASSLDRRLAGDEQFF. CDR3 DNA sequence: TGTGCCAGCAGTTTAGACCGGAGACTAGCGGGTGATGAGCAGTTCTTC.

There are a few counts of this clonotype. The rearrangement joins TRBV7-2 to TRBJ2-1, with D possibly TRBD2 on 6 matching bases. The V gene lost 0 bases and the J gene lost 6 bases, with 12 bases spanning the gap. Per the germline V gene, CDR1 is SGHTA and CDR2 is FQGNSA. This CDR3 spans 15 amino acids. CDR3 residues: CASSLAIGDFNEQFF. CDR3 sequence (DNA): TGTGCCAGCAGCTTAGCCATCGGGGACTTCAATGAGCAGTTCTTC.

This clonotype was counted between two and nine times. The V call is TRBV5-5, the J call TRBJ2-7, with D perhaps TRBD1 (5 bases). The CDR3 length is 14 residues. The germline V gene encodes CDR1 SGHKS and CDR2 YYEKEE (reference sequence). Trimming took 2 bases from V and 4 from J, leaving 13 bases between them. The CDR3 DNA follows: TGTGCCAGCAGCTTTTATGACAGATATTACGAGCAGTACTTC. This translates into CASSFYDRYYEQYF.

This clonotype was picked up a small number of times. This rearrangement joins TRBV5-1 to TRBJ2-3; the D gene is possibly TRBD1 (6 bases). V was trimmed by 0 bases and J by 5 bases, leaving 16 bases between them. CDR3 size: 16 residues. Germline-derived CDR1 and CDR2 are SGHRS and YFSETQ. DNA for the CDR3: TGCGCCAGCAGCTTGGCCGGCAGCCTAGGGGGAGATACGCAGTATTTT. Protein sequence: CASSLAGSLGGDTQYF.

There are many counts of this clonotype. The chain uses TRBV7-2 and TRBJ2-4, with D hard to call. The CDR3 loop spans 15 amino acids. Trimming removed 6 bases at V and 0 bases at J, with 12 bases between. Per the germline V gene, CDR1 is SGHTA and CDR2 is FQGNSA. In DNA form, the CDR3 reads TGTGCCAGCAGTTCCTACGATCTAGCCAAAAACATTCAGTACTTC. Encoded protein: CASSSYDLAKNIQYF.

V gene TRBV7-8 combines with J gene TRBJ2-5; tentative D call: TRBD2 (6 bases). The CDR3 consists of 15 residues. The germline CDR1 and CDR2 sequences are SGHVS and FQNEAQ. The V end lost 7 bases, the J end lost 2 bases, and 17 bases lay between the germline ends. In nucleotides, the CDR3 is TGTGCCAGCAACACTAACCGGGAGTCGCAAGAGACCCAGTACTTC. It yields the protein CASNTNRESQETQYF.

This clonotype occurred many times. The rearrangement links TRBV10-3 to TRBJ2-7; TRBD1 agrees at 10 bases. J lost 5 bases, V lost 1 base, and 5 bases had no gene match. The germline V gene encodes CDR1 ENHRY and CDR2 SYGVKD. This CDR3 region has 15 residues. This CDR3 reads CAISEFRDRGHEQYF. CDR3 bases: TGTGCCATCAGTGAGTTCCGGGACAGGGGCCACGAGCAGTACTTC.

This clonotype was detected many times. This chain connects TRBV9 to TRBJ1-6, with TRBD1 matching over 7 bases. The CDR3 runs to 15 residues. Germline values: CDR1 SGDLS, CDR2 YYNGEE. The trim removed 0 bases at V and 5 bases at J, leaving 2 bases unmatched. The CDR3 region has the DNA TGTGCCAGCAGCGTAGATGGACAGGATAATTCACCCCTCCACTTT. It yields the protein CASSVDGQDNSPLHF.

This clonotype was observed a handful of times. The chain carries TRBV7-3 and TRBJ2-2; D is uncertain. Germline CDR1 SGHTA, CDR2 FQGTGA. Trimming removed 3 bases at V and 6 bases at J, with 11 bases between. The CDR3 length is 14 residues. The CDR3 DNA is TGTGCCAGCAGCTTCGGACCAGGCCCCGGGGAGCTGTTTTTT. Protein product: CASSFGPGPGELFF.

This clonotype was counted between two and nine times. This chain connects TRBV4-2 to TRBJ2-1, with 13 bases aligning to TRBD2. This CDR3 has 17 amino acids. Germline assignment: CDR1 LGHNA and CDR2 YNFKEQ. J was trimmed by 2 bases and V by 7 bases; bases with no gene match: 8. The CDR3 spells CASTPAGTSGAYNEQFF. As DNA, the CDR3 is TGTGCCAGCACCCCAGCCGGGACTAGCGGGGCCTACAATGAGCAGTTCTTC.

This clonotype was seen many times. The gene calls are TRBV6-5 and TRBJ2-1; 12 bases fit TRBD1. CDR3 length equals 16 residues. Trimming took 4 bases from V and 6 from J; bases not matched to a gene: 7. Germline lookup yields CDR1 MNHEY and CDR2 SVGAGI. The CDR3 bases are TGTGCCAGCAGTTTTCTGGGACAGGGGGCCGTCAATGAGCAGTTCTTC. This gives the protein CASSFLGQGAVNEQFF.

The V gene is TRBV28, the J gene TRBJ2-5; D is undetermined. Deletions cut 2 bases from V and 7 bases from J, with 8 bases between. Looked up from germline, CDR1 is MDHEN and CDR2 is SYDVKM. CDR3 size: 12 residues. The CDR3 DNA reads as TGTGCCAGCAGTTTAAGGTCGTTGACCCAGTACTTC. Encoded protein: CASSLRSLTQYF.

The DNA for the CDR3 is TGCAGTGCAGGGACAGGGGGCTCTGGGGCCAACGTCCTGACTTTC. It specifies CSAGTGGSGANVLTF. The genes are TRBV20-1 and TRBJ2-6, with TRBD1 matching 11 bases. The V and J ends lost 6 bases and 0 bases, in that order; junction bases with no gene match: 1. The CDR3 contains 15 residues. Germline CDR1 and CDR2: DFQATT and SNEGSKA (reference sequence).

The V gene is TRBV13, the J gene TRBJ2-5; 7 positions agree with TRBD1. Germline assignment: CDR1 PRHDT and CDR2 FYEKMQ (reference sequence). J gave up 5 bases and V 5 bases, and 8 bases lay outside the gene matches. This CDR3 is 14 amino acids long. The CDR3 DNA reads as TGTGCCAGCAGCAACAGGACAGGACTGGAGACCCAGTACTTC. Protein: CASSNRTGLETQYF.

This chain connects TRBV7-6 to TRBJ2-7, with 7 bases identical to TRBD2. CDR1 is SGHVS, CDR2 FNYEAQ, per germline. The CDR3 spans 15 residues. Trimming cost V 3 bases and J 5 bases; bases outside gene matches: 10. CDR3 loop: CASSLWEGGGNEQYF. CDR3 coding DNA: TGTGCCAGCAGCTTGTGGGAGGGTGGAGGGAACGAGCAGTACTTC.

The chain links TRBV7-2 to TRBJ2-5; 9 bases agree with TRBD2. With V trimmed by 5 bases and J by 4 bases, 8 bases remained unmatched. Per germline, CDR1 SGHTA and CDR2 FQGNSA. The CDR3 sequence is 15 residues long. CDR3 sequence reads: CASSNSGGLRETQYF. CDR3 nucleotides: TGTGCCAGCAGCAATAGCGGGGGACTTAGAGAGACCCAGTACTTC.

This clonotype was seen a few times. The chain is built from TRBV15 and TRBJ1-2, with a weak D call TRBD1 (6 bases). V shed 5 bases and J shed 1 base, with 11 bases lying between them. The germline V gene has CDR1 LNHNV and CDR2 YYDKDF (reference sequence). This CDR3 spans 14 amino acids. The CDR3 reads CATSVDSINYGYTF. The CDR3 bases are TGTGCCACCAGCGTGGACAGCATTAACTATGGCTACACCTTC.

This clonotype was counted only a few times. The chain has TRBV28 and TRBJ1-1; no reliable D call. The CDR3 totals 14 residues. V was shortened by 2 bases and J by 0 bases, with 7 bases between the two germline ends. The germline V gene encodes CDR1 MDHEN and CDR2 SYDVKM. The DNA of the CDR3 is TGTGCCAGCAGTTTAGAAGAGATGAACACTGAAGCTTTCTTT. This gives the protein CASSLEEMNTEAFF.

The V call is TRBV28, the J call TRBJ2-3; possible D gene TRBD2, 5 bases. With 4 bases removed from V and 2 bases from J, the gap between germline ends came to 10 bases. The CDR3 runs 14 residues. Germline CDR1 reads MDHEN; CDR2 reads SYDVKM. Here the CDR3 reads CASSSPGNTDTQYF. CDR3 coding DNA: TGTGCCAGCAGTTCCCCGGGGAACACAGATACGCAGTATTTT.

This sequence joins TRBV6-5 and TRBJ2-3, with 15 bases aligning to TRBD2. CDR3 size: 16 residues. The germline gives CDR1 MNHEY, CDR2 SVGAGI. Trimming at V came to 4 bases and at J to 4 bases, leaving 3 bases not matched to a gene. CDR3 in DNA: TGTGCCAGCAGTTGGGGACTAGCGGGAGGTTCAGATACGCAGTATTTT. Its translation: CASSWGLAGGSDTQYF.